The source of this T cell receptor beta chain is a study of cytomegalovirus exposure and HLA in healthy donors. V lost 3 bases and J lost 2, with 7 bases in between. This CDR3 comprises 13 residues. CDR1 LNHDA and CDR2 SQIVND come from the germline V gene (reference sequence). Points on this clone: Its specificity is unknown.

General study results and limits: First-cohort TCR clusters tended to co-occur in the roughly 120 validation repertoires, a later analysis found. The dataset shows that most TCR sequences were rare, while some public TCRs occurred in many donors. It was reportedly the case that the classifier diagnosed cytomegalovirus status with high specificity and sensitivity.

Repertoires were generated with immunoSEQ multiplex PCR, while TCRdb's copy carries only in-frame clones and drops some. The data show 110,000 to 150,000 clones, roughly nine tenths seen once. Sequencing was done on a sample of PBMCs. The chain has TRBV19 and TRBJ1-1; D unclear. This TCR was sampled from a young man in good health and CMV-seronegative. CDR3 amino acids: CASSIGVNTEAFF. In nucleotides, the CDR3 is TGTGCCAGTAGTATCGGAGTTAACACTGAAGCTTTCTTT.